Sequencing of this T cell receptor (beta chain) was carried out in a study of blood T cell repertoires in COVID-19. The overall study: The analysed material was cDNA or gDNA that came from T cells, B-cell-depleted T cells, or PBMCs.

Data came from immunoSEQ multiplex PCR; TCRdb stores just in-frame clones and leaves some out. The sample records 300,000 to 400,000 clones, 70% to 90% being singletons. With 6 bases removed from V and 6 bases from J, the gap between germline ends came to 21 bases. This CDR3 comprises 16 residues. Per germline, CDR1 SGHNT and CDR2 YYREEE (reference sequence). This clone was recorded a few times. The sequence derives from a woman aged 45-60 years with active or convalescent COVID-19. Sequences were obtained from peripheral blood. This sequence joins TRBV5-4 and TRBJ2-2, with D perhaps matching TRBD2 (6 bases). In DNA form, the CDR3 reads TGTGCCAGCATGACCAAAACCTCCGGGAGTTCCGGGGAGCTGTTTTTT. Translation: CASMTKTSGSSGELFF.